This T cell receptor beta chain appears in the sequencing data of a study of beta chain features in type 1 diabetes. Study outcomes and limitations: Within the patient group, naive, central memory and Treg TCRB repertoires appeared more similar to each other than within healthy donors.

The authors obtained over 95% purity in all sorted populations. Expressed TCRB transcripts were sequenced because the isolated RNA had all been reverse transcribed beforehand. Libraries were prepared by immunoSEQ multiplex PCR; TCRdb keeps only in-frame clonotypes and omits some of them. The sample yields about 250,000 clones, less than 15% seen once. CDR1 and CDR2 (germline): SGHAT, FQNNGV. The ends lost 1 base at V and 4 bases at J; junction bases unmatched: 11. This CDR3 contains 18 residues. The sample holds a few counts of this clone. Its antigen is unknown. The chain is built from TRBV11-2 and TRBJ2-3; TRBD2 matches 10 bases. This receptor was identified in a middle-aged woman in good health. Sequenced input: naive CD4+ T cells from blood. Here the CDR3 reads CASSLGGLAGVFADTQYF. The CDR3 nucleotides are TGTGCCAGCAGCTTAGGCGGCCTAGCGGGGGTTTTTGCAGATACGCAGTATTTT. Filled out from reference TRBV11-2 and TRBJ2-3, the complete variable domain reads EAGVAQSPRYKIIEKRQSVAFWCNPISGHATLYWYQQILGQGPKLLIQFQNNGVVDDSQLPKDRFSAERLKGVDSTLKIQPAKLEDSAVYLCASSLGGLAGVFADTQYFGPGTRLTVL.